The sequence of this T cell receptor (beta chain) was determined in a study of T cell responses to AZD1222 COVID-19 vaccine. Study-wide results and caveats: When two AZD1222 doses had been given, Spike-specific TCR breadth and depth rose. The study found vaccine-associated CD4 TCRs spanning spike, dominant at 160-218 and 743-854.

Comments on this clone: The antigen is not known.

This CDR3 spans 15 amino acids. Trimming cost V 3 bases and J 5 bases, with 11 bases left between them. Germline CDR1 LNHDA, CDR2 SQIVND (reference sequence). Measured with immunoSEQ multiplex PCR; TCRdb has only the in-frame clones, and not every one. The sample includes some 150,000 clones, around nine tenths of them seen just once. Here the sequenced sample was peripheral blood, taken on day 0 of AZD1222 vaccination. The chain is built from TRBV19 and TRBJ1-6; D is uncertain. The source of this sequence is an adult in good health. Written as DNA, the CDR3 is TGTGCCAGTAGTATTTTCAGAGCGGATAATTCACCCCTCCACTTT. Encoded protein: CASSIFRADNSPLHF.